Reported below is one TCR beta chain. Its antigen remains unknown. The data derive from a study of cytomegalovirus exposure and HLA in healthy donors. General observations from the study: Researchers reported that a few CMV-associated chains were confirmed in vitro as CMV antigen-specific.

The CDR3 sequence is 12 residues long. Germline assignment: CDR1 LNHDA and CDR2 SQIVND (reference sequence). The V segment lost 8 bases and the J segment 8 bases; nucleotides outside the gene matches: 8. TCRdb's copy holds only in-frame clones and misses some; the assay was immunoSEQ multiplex PCR. The table shows around 300,000 clones, with 65% to 90% occurring only once. The sequenced material came from PBMCs. The V and J genes are TRBV19 and TRBJ1-2; 7 bases align to TRBD1. This sequence originates from a woman between 18 and 29 years old in good health and CMV-seronegative. Here the CDR3 reads CASGNRGYGYTF. The DNA of the CDR3 is TGTGCCAGTGGAAACAGGGGATACGGCTACACCTTC.